These 27 T cell receptor beta chains were sequenced from one sample in a study of spatial heterogeneity in lung cancer. TCRdb reprocessed the 5' RACE reads with MiXCR, giving one entry per CDR3 protein. The table records more than 45,000 distinct CDR3 sequences, approximately 5% of them present only once. The time point: sample taken at primary tumor resection. This specimen consisted of PBMCs, obtained at surgery. These receptors were taken from a male donor with early-stage non-small cell lung cancer.

This clonotype was counted many times. The chain has TRBV19 and TRBJ2-1, with 8 bases aligning to TRBD2. Trimming removed 0 bases from V and 4 bases from J; junction bases left unmatched: 5. The CDR3 has 16 amino acids. Germline values: CDR1 LNHDA, CDR2 SQIVND (reference sequence). DNA of the CDR3: TGTGCCAGTAGTATAGAAGGCACTAGCGGATACAATGAGCAGTTCTTC. Its protein product is CASSIEGTSGYNEQFF.

The rearrangement uses TRBV6-5 and TRBJ2-6, with 9 nucleotides matching TRBD1. The CDR3 has 19 residues. V shed 5 bases and J 0 bases; nucleotides not matched to a gene: 11. Germline V CDR1 and CDR2: MNHEY, SVGAGI. The CDR3 sequence is CASSKPGQGISSGANVLTF. CDR3 DNA sequence: TGTGCCAGCAGTAAACCGGGACAGGGAATTTCCTCTGGGGCCAACGTCCTGACTTTC.

This clonotype was detected ten times or more. This chain links TRBV12-5 with TRBJ1-2, with unresolved D. Trimming cost V 5 bases and J 3 bases, with 13 bases left between them. In germline, CDR1 is LGHNT, CDR2 FRNRAP. The CDR3 runs to 14 residues. CDR3 sequence: CASGDPPGDYGYTF. As DNA, the CDR3 is TGTGCTAGTGGTGACCCCCCAGGTGACTATGGCTACACCTTC.

This clonotype showed up many times. The chain employs TRBV20-1 and TRBJ2-1; D is unresolved. Germline V gives CDR1 DFQATT, CDR2 SNEGSKA (reference sequence). V was trimmed by 1 base and J by 10 bases, leaving 11 bases between them. CDR3 length equals 12 residues. The CDR3: CSARVRSTEQFF. CDR3 sequence (DNA): TGCAGTGCTAGAGTCAGATCGACGGAGCAGTTCTTC.

The rearrangement joins TRBV11-2 to TRBJ2-7; the D is unclear. Germline CDR1 is SGHAT and CDR2 is FQNNGV. The CDR3 is made up of 14 amino acids. The ends were cut back, 0 bases at V and 3 bases at J, with 9 bases in the middle. The CDR3 loop reads CASSLDWGSYEQYF. Written as DNA, the CDR3 is TGTGCCAGCAGCTTAGATTGGGGAAGCTACGAGCAGTACTTC. Looking up the rest from reference TRBV11-2 and TRBJ2-7 gives the full variable domain: EAGVAQSPRYKIIEKRQSVAFWCNPISGHATLYWYQQILGQGPKLLIQFQNNGVVDDSQLPKDRFSAERLKGVDSTLKIQPAKLEDSAVYLCASSLDWGSYEQYFGPGTRLTVT.

This clonotype was recorded at least ten times. For the CDR3, the DNA is TGTGCCAGCAGCCGTCACAGGGGCGCCAATCAGCCCCAGCATTTT. Residues: CASSRHRGANQPQHF. This chain joins TRBV7-2 and TRBJ1-5, with 7 bases identical to TRBD1. This CDR3 is built from 15 residues. The germline V gene has CDR1 SGHTA and CDR2 FQGNSA. V lost 5 bases and J lost 3; bases outside the gene matches: 7.

The table lists this clonotype with a few counts. The chain has TRBV7-6 and TRBJ1-6, with 10 bases matching TRBD1. Germline V lookup: CDR1 SGHVS, CDR2 FNYEAQ. With V trimmed by 7 bases and J by 7 bases, 4 bases remained unmatched. This CDR3 comprises 14 residues. Here the CDR3 reads CASTPGQGNSPLHF. The CDR3, as DNA: TGTGCCAGCACCCCGGGACAGGGGAATTCACCCCTCCACTTT.

Sample share makes this clonotype medium-sized. The J gene is TRBJ1-5, the V gene TRBV27; D ambiguous. Trimming cost V 0 bases and J 8 bases, with 14 bases left between them. The CDR3 is made up of 15 amino acids. CDR1 MNHEY and CDR2 SMNVEV come from the germline V gene (reference sequence). The DNA for the CDR3 is TGTGCCAGCAGTTTATCGCGAGGGCCCCAGGAGCCCCAGCATTTT. This codes for CASSLSRGPQEPQHF.

This clonotype has only a few counts. This chain joins TRBV1 and TRBJ2-7; the DNA was not used to check the table's D call, TRBD2. TRBV1 is flagged as a pseudogene. This CDR3 spans 17 amino acids. The CDR3 region has the DNA TGCACCAGCAGCCAAACCCGGGCCTTCCGAAGGCCCAACGAGCAGTACTTC. It yields the protein CTSSQTRAFRRPNEQYF.

This clonotype was recorded many times. The genes are TRBV20-1 and TRBJ2-7, with TRBD2 matching over 8 bases. V was clipped by 6 bases and J by 4 bases; unmatched bases: 2. The germline gives CDR1 DFQATT, CDR2 SNEGSKA (reference sequence). The length of the CDR3 is 11 residues. CDR3 in amino acids: CSASSGYEQYF. The DNA of the CDR3 is TGCAGTGCCTCTAGCGGGTACGAGCAGTACTTC.

The sample holds many counts of this clonotype. The chain uses TRBV28 and TRBJ1-2; D remains ambiguous. Germline-derived CDR1 and CDR2 are MDHEN and SYDVKM. V was trimmed by 5 bases and J by 8 bases, leaving 15 bases between them. This CDR3 spans 13 amino acids. CDR3 in DNA: TGTGCCAGCAGTCCCCTGGGAGGCGAGGGCTACACCTTC. Amino acids: CASSPLGGEGYTF.

This clonotype was recorded many times. The rearrangement links TRBV5-8 to TRBJ2-1, with 8 bases fitting TRBD1. The CDR3 contains 14 residues. V shed 4 bases and J 5 bases; nucleotides not matched to a gene: 5. From germline, CDR1 is SGHTS and CDR2 YDEGEE. The CDR3 region is CASSPGQGHNEQFF. The CDR3 region has the DNA TGTGCCAGCAGCCCTGGACAGGGCCACAATGAGCAGTTCTTC.

This clonotype was counted many times. The J gene is TRBJ2-7, the V gene TRBV20-1, with TRBD2 identical over 11 bases. This CDR3 contains 15 residues. Germline V gene data show CDR1 as DFQATT and CDR2 as SNEGSKA (reference sequence). V was pared by 5 bases and J by 4 bases, with 10 bases of the junction left unmatched. CDR3 sequence reads: CSALASLAGVYEQYF. In DNA, the CDR3 is TGCAGTGCTTTAGCGTCACTAGCGGGAGTATACGAGCAGTACTTC.

The chain carries TRBV2 and TRBJ2-3; 9 bases align to TRBD2. Trimming at V came to 6 bases and at J to 6 bases, leaving 13 bases not matched to a gene. The CDR3 runs to 16 residues. The V gene's germline CDR1 is SNHLY and CDR2 FYNNEI. CDR3 bases: TGTGCCAGCAGCCTAGCGGGATCGGGCAGGGCGGATACGCAGTATTTT. Amino acid sequence: CASSLAGSGRADTQYF.

The chain has TRBV28 and TRBJ2-1; D is ambiguous. Trimming pared 8 bases from V and 4 bases from J, leaving 15 bases between. This CDR3 region has 14 residues. From germline, CDR1 is MDHEN and CDR2 SYDVKM. This CDR3 reads CASGLVDGYNEQFF. The DNA of the CDR3 is TGTGCCAGCGGGCTTGTGGACGGATACAATGAGCAGTTCTTC.

Ten or more counts support this clonotype. This rearrangement joins TRBV10-3 to TRBJ2-5; possibly TRBD2 for D (6 bases). This CDR3 is 12 amino acids long. The V gene lost 4 bases and the J gene lost 3 bases, with 6 bases spanning the gap. Germline CDR1 and CDR2: ENHRY and SYGVKD. Written as DNA, the CDR3 is TGTGCCATCAGTGGGGGGGAAGAGACCCAGTACTTC. Its translation: CAISGGEETQYF.

There are many counts of this clonotype. This rearrangement joins TRBV7-9 to TRBJ2-2, with D uncertain. V lost 7 bases and J 4 bases, leaving 19 bases between the germline ends. The CDR3 runs to 16 residues. Germline V gene lookup returns CDR1 SEHNR and CDR2 FQNEAQ (reference sequence). The CDR3 nucleotides read TGTGCCAGCAAGATCCGAGTACCTGCCTCCACCGGGGAGCTGTTTTTT. Encoded protein: CASKIRVPASTGELFF.

This clonotype was counted ten times or more. The CDR3 reads CSVDSSYGYTF. The CDR3 nucleotides read TGCAGCGTTGACTCCTCCTATGGCTACACCTTC. The V gene is TRBV29-1, the J gene TRBJ1-2; D gene uncertain. The CDR3 loop spans 11 amino acids. CDR1 and CDR2 from the germline V gene are SQVTM and ANQGSEA. V was trimmed by 3 bases and J by 4 bases, leaving 6 bases between them.

This clonotype was detected a few times. This chain uses TRBV19 with TRBJ2-2; TRBD1 agrees at 8 bases. CDR1 is LNHDA and CDR2 is SQIVND in the germline V gene (reference sequence). The junction had 7 bases not matched to a gene; V was cut back by 9 bases and J by 7 bases. CDR3 length: 13 residues. The CDR3 sequence: CASRNRGDGELFF. The CDR3 DNA is TGTGCCAGCAGAAACAGGGGGGACGGGGAGCTGTTTTTT.

The table lists this clonotype with many counts. This chain joins TRBV28 and TRBJ1-4, with 11 bases fitting TRBD1. From germline, CDR1 is MDHEN and CDR2 SYDVKM. CDR3 length equals 17 residues. V dropped 5 bases and J dropped 6; count of bases not matched to a gene: 11. CDR3 region: CASSLRTGGRFDEKLFF. The CDR3 bases are TGTGCCAGCAGTCTTCGGACAGGGGGCCGTTTTGATGAAAAACTGTTTTTT.

Notes on this clonotype: Given a much more abundant clone one base away, this may be a read error. This chain joins TRBV18 and TRBJ1-1; 7 bases align to TRBD1. The CDR3 runs 13 residues. The germline V gene encodes CDR1 KGHSH and CDR2 LQKENI. The CDR3 region is CASSLDYRGEAYF. DNA of the CDR3: TGTGCCAGCTCACTCGACTACAGGGGAGAAGCTTACTTT.

This clonotype came up many times. The chain carries TRBV7-6 and TRBJ2-1, with 9 bases fitting TRBD2. Germline V lookup: CDR1 SGHVS, CDR2 FNYEAQ. The CDR3 is 18 amino acids. J lost 5 bases, V lost 5 bases, and 16 bases had no gene match. The CDR3 sequence: CASSRSGATTSGNNEQFF. The CDR3 DNA reads as TGTGCCAGCAGCCGAAGCGGTGCAACGACTAGCGGCAACAATGAGCAGTTCTTC.

The sample holds many counts of this clonotype. J is TRBJ2-7 and V is TRBV7-9, with a tentative D call TRBD1 (5 bases). The V and J ends lost 1 base and 3 bases respectively, with 13 bases between them. This CDR3 has 15 amino acids. The germline V gene has CDR1 SEHNR and CDR2 FQNEAQ (reference sequence). CDR3 nucleotides: TGTGCCAGCAGCTTAGAATCGGCAGGGTTCTACGAGCAGTACTTC. This sequence encodes CASSLESAGFYEQYF.

This clonotype has at least ten counts. Here the CDR3 DNA reads TGCGCCAGCAGCCAAGATTTAGCGGGAGGCACAGATACGCAGTATTTT. This encodes CASSQDLAGGTDTQYF. The chain joins TRBV4-3 to TRBJ2-3; TRBD2 matches at 9 bases. J was trimmed by 1 base and V by 0 bases; bases with no gene match: 2. The V gene's germline CDR1 is LGHNA and CDR2 YSLEER. The CDR3 length is 16 residues.

This clonotype has ten or more counts. This chain uses TRBV3-1 with TRBJ2-1, with no clear D. Trimming took off 3 bases at V and 10 bases at J, with 7 bases between the two ends. Germline assignment: CDR1 LGHDT and CDR2 YNNKEL (reference sequence). CDR3 size: 11 residues. CDR3 amino acids: CASSHAREQFF. CDR3 nucleotides: TGTGCCAGCAGCCACGCTCGAGAGCAGTTCTTC.

This clonotype was counted many times. This sequence joins TRBV28 and TRBJ1-6; 8 bases map to TRBD1. CDR3 length equals 15 residues. The V segment lost 6 bases and the J segment 9 bases; nucleotides outside the gene matches: 10. Germline loops: CDR1 MDHEN, CDR2 SYDVKM. CDR3 sequence (DNA): TGTGCCAGCAGAGGTAAACAGGGGGTCGGTTCACCCCTCCACTTT. It encodes CASRGKQGVGSPLHF.

This clonotype was counted ten times or more. This sequence joins TRBV20-1 and TRBJ2-5; D possibly corresponds to TRBD2 (5 bases). The germline CDR1 and CDR2 sequences are DFQATT and SNEGSKA (reference sequence). The CDR3 is 12 amino acids. CDR3 coding DNA: TGCTCTTTGAATGGACTGCTAGAGACCCAGTACTTC. It yields the protein CSLNGLLETQYF.